Shown below are 31 T cell receptor beta chains from a single sample sequenced in a study of cytomegalovirus exposure and HLA in healthy donors. The PCR employed 60 Vbeta primers together with 13 Jbeta primers. Repertoires were generated with immunoSEQ multiplex PCR, while TCRdb's copy carries only in-frame clones and drops some. The sample shows about 140,000 clones, roughly 80% of them seen only once. The sample was PBMCs. The source of these receptors is a man younger than 35 in good health and CMV-seronegative.

This clone was detected only a few times. The rearrangement joins TRBV5-6 to TRBJ2-7; 8 bases align to TRBD1. V shed 4 bases, J shed 4 bases, and the junction held 4 bases outside the gene matches. This CDR3 contains 13 residues. CDR1 is SGHDT and CDR2 is YYEEEE in the germline V gene. In nucleotides, the CDR3 is TGTGCCAGCAGCCAGGACAGGGTTTACGAGCAGTACTTC. Translation: CASSQDRVYEQYF. The full variable domain, in which reference TRBV5-6 and TRBJ2-7 provide the parts outside the CDR3, is DAGVTQSPTHLIKTRGQQVTLRCSPKSGHDTVSWYQQALGQGPQFIFQYYEEEERQRGNFPDRFSGHQFPNYSSELNVNALLLGDSALYLCASSQDRVYEQYFGPGTRLTVT.

The chain combines TRBV7-2 with TRBJ2-4, with 9 positions matching TRBD1. With V trimmed by 4 bases and J by 7 bases, 5 bases remained unmatched. The CDR3 spans 14 residues. CDR1 and CDR2 (germline): SGHTA, FQGNSA. The CDR3 protein is CASSSTGGANIQYF. The CDR3 coding sequence is TGTGCCAGCAGCTCTACAGGGGGCGCGAACATTCAGTACTTC.

This chain uses TRBV2 with TRBJ2-5; 7 bases fit TRBD1. V lost 3 bases and J lost 2; bases outside the gene matches: 3. Germline V lookup: CDR1 SNHLY, CDR2 FYNNEI. The CDR3 consists of 14 residues. The chain's CDR3 is CASSEWTGQETQYF. Here the CDR3 DNA reads TGTGCCAGCAGTGAGTGGACAGGACAAGAGACCCAGTACTTC.

The J gene is TRBJ2-3, the V gene TRBV5-1; D possibly corresponds to TRBD2 (7 bases). The germline V gene encodes CDR1 SGHRS and CDR2 YFSETQ. This CDR3 has 16 amino acids. V lost 0 bases to trimming and J lost 1 base, with 12 bases between them. The CDR3 coding sequence is TGCGCCAGCAGCTTGGCTTTAGGGGGGGGCACAGATACGCAGTATTTT. It translates to CASSLALGGGTDTQYF. Together with reference TRBV5-1 and TRBJ2-3, the CDR3 gives the full variable domain: KAGVTQTPRYLIKTRGQQVTLSCSPISGHRSVSWYQQTPGQGLQFLFEYFSETQRNKGNFPGRFSGRQFSNSRSEMNVSTLELGDSALYLCASSLALGGGTDTQYFGPGTRLTVL.

This sequence joins TRBV6-4 and TRBJ2-1, with 10 bases identical to TRBD1. This CDR3 is built from 16 residues. CDR1 MRHNA and CDR2 SNTAGT come from the germline V gene. Trimming removed 1 base from V and 7 bases from J; junction bases left unmatched: 7. The CDR3 coding sequence is TGTGCCAGCAGTGACTTACCGGGACAGGGGATTAATGAGCAGTTCTTC. This encodes CASSDLPGQGINEQFF.

This clone was seen a single time. The chain joins TRBV5-1 to TRBJ1-2; 11 nucleotides agree with TRBD1. This CDR3 has 14 residues. CDR1 SGHRS and CDR2 YFSETQ come from the germline V gene. V lost 2 bases, J lost 7 bases, and 4 bases stayed unmatched. The CDR3 region is CASSFGQGAPGYTF. CDR3 bases: TGCGCCAGCAGCTTCGGACAGGGGGCGCCTGGCTACACCTTC.

The chain recombines TRBV5-1 with TRBJ2-5; D gene uncertain. The CDR3 totals 14 residues. V was clipped by 1 base and J by 2 bases, with 9 bases between them. CDR1 is SGHRS, CDR2 YFSETQ, per germline. The CDR3 DNA sequence: TGCGCCAGCAGCTTGCAGGTCAGTCAAGAGACCCAGTACTTC. It yields the protein CASSLQVSQETQYF.

This clone was counted a few times. This chain joins TRBV18 and TRBJ1-4; 7 bases align to TRBD1. After removal of 4 bases from V and 4 bases from J, the junction contained 6 bases not matched to a gene. Looked up from germline, CDR1 is KGHSH and CDR2 is LQKENI. The CDR3 covers 15 residues. The DNA of the CDR3 is TGTGCCAGCTCACGGCCCGGGACAGTTAATGAAAAACTGTTTTTT. Translation gives CASSRPGTVNEKLFF.

The chain joins TRBV7-8 to TRBJ1-6, with a weak D call TRBD1 (5 bases). Deletions cut 6 bases from V and 7 bases from J, with 16 bases between. The CDR3 contains 15 residues. The germline CDR1 and CDR2 sequences are SGHVS and FQNEAQ. CDR3 nucleotides: TGTGCCAGCAGGCCTCAGACAGTTGTAAATTCACCCCTCCACTTT. Translating gives CASRPQTVVNSPLHF.

This chain joins TRBV7-3 and TRBJ2-2, with a possible D match to TRBD1 (5 bases). The CDR3 consists of 13 residues. With 3 bases removed from V and 6 bases from J, the gap between germline ends came to 8 bases. Germline assignment: CDR1 SGHTA and CDR2 FQGTGA. CDR3 sequence: CASSLGQAGELFF. Here the CDR3 DNA reads TGTGCCAGCAGCTTGGGGCAGGCCGGGGAGCTGTTTTTT.

The rearrangement uses TRBV7-9 and TRBJ1-2; D call uncertain. Germline V gives CDR1 SEHNR, CDR2 FQNEAQ (reference sequence). The V end was cut by 3 bases, the J end by 0 bases, with 11 bases between. The CDR3 totals 15 residues. CDR3 sequence: CASSLAGAPNYGYTF. As DNA, the CDR3 is TGTGCCAGCAGCTTGGCAGGCGCACCTAACTATGGCTACACCTTC.

V gene TRBV18 combines with J gene TRBJ2-7; D is perhaps TRBD1 (6 bases). Germline CDR1 KGHSH, CDR2 LQKENI. V dropped 2 bases and J dropped 4 bases, with 12 bases sitting between them. CDR3 length: 14 amino acids. CDR3 residues: CASSPRDNLYEQYF. CDR3 sequence (DNA): TGTGCCAGCTCACCAAGGGACAATCTATACGAGCAGTACTTC. The full variable domain, its missing parts supplied by reference TRBV18 and TRBJ2-7, is NAGVMQNPRHLVRRRGQEARLRCSPMKGHSHVYWYRQLPEEGLKFMVYLQKENIIDESGMPKERFSAEFPKEGPSILRIQQVVRGDSAAYFCASSPRDNLYEQYFGPGTRLTVT.

The chain links TRBV30 to TRBJ1-4; a possible D gene is TRBD1 (5 bases). The CDR3 extends over 10 amino acids. Germline V CDR1 and CDR2: GTSNPN, SVGIG (reference sequence). The DNA for the CDR3 is TGTGCATCCGGGGCGGGGAAACTGTTTTTT. Translation gives CASGAGKLFF.

This clone was detected only once. This chain's CDR3 is CASSLTNTGELFF. The CDR3 region has the DNA TGTGCCAGCAGCTTAACAAACACCGGGGAGCTGTTTTTT. The rearrangement joins TRBV7-9 to TRBJ2-2, with D unresolved. This CDR3 region has 13 residues. Germline V CDR1 and CDR2: SEHNR, FQNEAQ (reference sequence). Trimming removed 2 bases from V and 2 bases from J, with 3 bases in between.

The chain recombines TRBV5-1 with TRBJ2-5, with D tentatively TRBD2 (6 bases). This CDR3 has 14 amino acids. V was shortened by 2 bases and J by 4 bases, with 12 bases between the two germline ends. Germline CDR1 is SGHRS and CDR2 is YFSETQ. CDR3 sequence: CASSLEVGGETQYF. The CDR3 DNA is TGCGCCAGCAGCTTAGAGGTGGGGGGAGAGACCCAGTACTTC. Drawing the rest from reference TRBV5-1 and TRBJ2-5, the complete variable domain is KAGVTQTPRYLIKTRGQQVTLSCSPISGHRSVSWYQQTPGQGLQFLFEYFSETQRNKGNFPGRFSGRQFSNSRSEMNVSTLELGDSALYLCASSLEVGGETQYFGPGTRLLVL.

The V and J genes are TRBV4-3 and TRBJ1-4; TRBD1 matches 10 bases. Trimming cost V 3 bases and J 4 bases; bases outside gene matches: 2. CDR1 is LGHNA and CDR2 is YSLEER in the germline V gene. The CDR3 length is 15 residues. The CDR3 coding sequence is TGCGCCAGCAGCCATGGGACAGGGGTTAATGAAAAACTGTTTTTT. This sequence encodes CASSHGTGVNEKLFF.

Points on this clone: At one end the junction does not follow the germline gene, possibly because of a read error. Other DNA sequences in the sample encode the same CDR3. The chain employs TRBV5-1 and TRBJ1-1; possibly TRBD1 for D (5 bases). CDR3 length equals 14 residues. Germline V CDR1 and CDR2: SGHRS, YFSETQ. In DNA, the CDR3 is TGCGCCAGCAGCTTACAAGGGGTGAACACTGAGGCTTTCTTT. Translating it yields CASSLQGVNTEAFF.

The chain has TRBV6-1 and TRBJ1-2; 8 bases match TRBD1. Germline trimming cut 1 base from V and 5 bases from J; bases unmatched to any gene: 6. CDR1 MNHNS and CDR2 SASEGT come from the germline V gene. CDR3 length: 15 amino acids. CDR3 amino acids: CASSEGTGSVYGYTF. CDR3 bases: TGTGCCAGCAGTGAAGGGACAGGGAGCGTTTATGGCTACACCTTC.

The chain couples TRBV5-1 to TRBJ2-7; D is possibly TRBD1 (6 bases). The CDR3 length is 14 residues. The germline CDR1 and CDR2 sequences are SGHRS and YFSETQ. Trimming took off 4 bases at V and 2 bases at J, with 13 bases between the two ends. The CDR3 is CASSPDSSPYEQYF. The CDR3 DNA follows: TGCGCCAGCAGCCCGGACAGTTCCCCCTACGAGCAGTACTTC.

V gene TRBV28 combines with J gene TRBJ2-5; D might be TRBD1 (5 bases). CDR3 size: 14 residues. Per germline, CDR1 MDHEN and CDR2 SYDVKM. V was cut by 4 bases and J by 5 bases, with 14 bases left in between. CDR3 protein: CASSSSWGQETQYF. The CDR3 nucleotides read TGTGCCAGCAGTTCCTCTTGGGGCCAGGAGACCCAGTACTTC. Complete variable domain (other parts from reference TRBV28 and TRBJ2-5): DVKVTQSSRYLVKRTGEKVFLECVQDMDHENMFWYRQDPGLGLRLIYFSYDVKMKEKGDIPEGYSVSREKKERFSLILESASTNQTSMYLCASSSSWGQETQYFGPGTRLLVL.

CDR3 region: CASRSTGTGVVEQFF. CDR3 sequence (DNA): TGTGCCAGCAGGTCAACCGGGACAGGGGTAGTTGAGCAGTTCTTC. V gene TRBV5-6 combines with J gene TRBJ2-1; 10 positions match TRBD1. Per the germline V gene, CDR1 is SGHDT and CDR2 is YYEEEE. The ends lost 5 bases at V and 9 bases at J; junction bases unmatched: 11. This CDR3 is 15 amino acids long.

The CDR3 nucleotides read TGTGCCATCAGTGAGTCACAGGGTTACATTCAGTACTTC. As protein: CAISESQGYIQYF. The V gene is TRBV10-3, the J gene TRBJ2-4; D is possibly TRBD1 (6 bases). CDR3 length equals 13 residues. V shed 0 bases and J shed 8 bases, with 8 bases lying between them. The germline V gene encodes CDR1 ENHRY and CDR2 SYGVKD.

The V call is TRBV2, the J call TRBJ1-1, with TRBD1 as a possible D gene (6 bases). Germline loops: CDR1 SNHLY, CDR2 FYNNEI. The CDR3 has 12 amino acids. Deletions cut 8 bases from V and 7 bases from J, with 14 bases between. The CDR3 nucleotides are TGTGCCAGCCTGGCGGGGGCCCGTGAAGCTTTCTTT. This gives the protein CASLAGAREAFF.

The CDR3 is CAWRDRASKNIQYF. In DNA, the CDR3 is TGTGCCTGGAGGGACAGGGCGTCCAAAAACATTCAGTACTTC. The chain recombines TRBV30 with TRBJ2-4, with 8 bases that match TRBD1. The ends lost 3 bases at V and 2 bases at J; junction bases unmatched: 3. This CDR3 is 14 amino acids long. The germline gives CDR1 GTSNPN, CDR2 SVGIG (reference sequence).

This chain uses TRBV5-4 with TRBJ1-2; D gene unclear. V was cut by 4 bases and J by 2 bases, with 12 bases left in between. CDR3 size: 14 residues. Germline lookup yields CDR1 SGHNT and CDR2 YYREEE (reference sequence). The CDR3, as DNA: TGTGCCAGCAGCCCGAAGAGGGAAAACTATGGCTACACCTTC. Translating gives CASSPKRENYGYTF.

This clone was seen only once. The CDR3 here is CASSLARGGAFYGYTF. The CDR3 DNA is TGTGCCAGCAGCTTAGCGCGGGGTGGGGCTTTCTATGGCTACACCTTC. The chain recombines TRBV7-9 with TRBJ1-2, with D possibly being TRBD1 (5 bases). Germline V gene lookup returns CDR1 SEHNR and CDR2 FQNEAQ (reference sequence). V lost 0 bases to trimming and J lost 4 bases, with 15 bases between them. The CDR3 has 16 amino acids.

Notes on this clone: A read error may produce the germline difference seen at one junction end. This chain links TRBV19 with TRBJ1-2, with D uncertain. CDR1 and CDR2 from the germline V gene are LNHDA and SQIVND (reference sequence). This CDR3 has 13 residues. CDR3 loop: CASGISEDYGYTF. CDR3 sequence (DNA): TGTGCCAGTGGTATCTCGGAGGACTATGGCTACACCTTC.

The V and J genes are TRBV6-5 and TRBJ2-3; 9 positions match TRBD1. V was clipped by 5 bases and J by 3 bases; unmatched bases: 6. CDR1 is MNHEY and CDR2 is SVGAGI in the germline V gene. The CDR3 has 15 residues. The CDR3 region has the DNA TGTGCCAGCAGTGGGGGACAGGGTAATACAGATACGCAGTATTTT. It is translated as CASSGGQGNTDTQYF.

This clone was seen a few times. The chain recombines TRBV10-3 with TRBJ1-2; no firm D call. The germline V gene encodes CDR1 ENHRY and CDR2 SYGVKD. The CDR3 loop spans 13 amino acids. V gave up 8 bases and J gave up 3 bases, with 13 bases separating them. The CDR3 protein is CAIFSVADYGYTF. The CDR3 DNA reads as TGTGCCATCTTTTCCGTAGCCGACTATGGCTACACCTTC.

V usage is TRBV28 and J usage is TRBJ2-1, with TRBD1 matching 9 bases. The germline V gene encodes CDR1 MDHEN and CDR2 SYDVKM. The CDR3 has 15 amino acids. Trimming took 5 bases from V and 6 from J; bases not matched to a gene: 8. CDR3 DNA sequence: TGTGCCAGCAGTGACGGGGACAGGGTGACCAATGAGCAGTTCTTC. It encodes CASSDGDRVTNEQFF. The whole variable domain, filled in from reference TRBV28 and TRBJ2-1, reads DVKVTQSSRYLVKRTGEKVFLECVQDMDHENMFWYRQDPGLGLRLIYFSYDVKMKEKGDIPEGYSVSREKKERFSLILESASTNQTSMYLCASSDGDRVTNEQFFGPGTRLTVL.

The chain uses TRBV11-3 and TRBJ1-1; D unclear. The CDR3 spans 13 residues. Germline loops: CDR1 SGHNT, CDR2 YENEEA. V was pared by 3 bases and J by 1 base, with 6 bases between. CDR3: CASSLAPNTEAFF. The CDR3 DNA follows: TGTGCCAGCAGCTTGGCCCCGAACACTGAAGCTTTCTTT.